The clone carrying this T cell receptor beta chain was recorded only once. What it binds is not known. TCRdb's table, derived via immunoSEQ multiplex PCR, lists solely in-frame clones and lacks some. Altogether roughly 87,000 clones are present, around 83% being singletons, with the ten largest covering roughly 6.8%. These data are taken from a study of glioma-infiltrating T cells after dendritic cell vaccination. General study findings and limits: The cohort had few patients with full blood and tumor sets.

The V gene lost 0 bases and the J gene lost 2 bases, with 11 bases spanning the gap. This CDR3 comprises 15 residues. Germline V CDR1 and CDR2: MGHRA, YSYEKL. Time point meaning: after dendritic cell vaccination, including at tumor progression/relapse. Fresh-frozen tumor tissue and more than two years of survival data were available for all. The sample in question was blood, obtained after dendritic cell vaccination. This chain connects TRBV4-1 to TRBJ2-7; D gene ambiguous. This clonotype was obtained from a human donor with glioblastoma. This CDR3 is CASSQEVADPYEQYF. CDR3 DNA sequence: TGCGCCAGCAGCCAAGAAGTGGCCGATCCCTACGAGCAGTACTTC.